This T cell receptor (beta chain) comes out of a study of shared clonotypes between healthy human individuals. The data were produced by immunoSEQ multiplex PCR, yet TCRdb's version contains in-frame clones alone and is incomplete. Among about 2,200,000 clones listed, 93% were seen once. The germline V and J ends were trimmed by 4 bases and 1 base, with 7 bases remaining between them. Germline CDR1 is MNHEY and CDR2 is SMNVEV (reference sequence). There are 13 residues in the CDR3. Terminally differentiated effector memory CD45RA+ cells were left out of the naive CD8 fraction, which was CD45RO-negative and positively selected for CCR7.

This receptor was obtained from a man younger than 35 in good health. Some clones in this sample may be carry-over from other donors' samples. The specimen was naive CD8+ T cells from PBMCs. V usage is TRBV27 and J usage is TRBJ1-1, with D uncertain. In DNA, the CDR3 is TGTGCCAGCAGTTCAACATGGAACACTGAAGCTTTCTTT. Its protein product is CASSSTWNTEAFF.